This entry features one TCR beta chain sequence. Additional DNA sequences in this sample encode the identical CDR3. This sample was included in a study of cytomegalovirus exposure and HLA in healthy donors. The ends were cut back, 5 bases at V and 0 bases at J, with 7 bases in the middle. This CDR3 comprises 13 residues. Germline V gene lookup returns CDR1 MDHEN and CDR2 SYDVKM. Only in-frame clones appear in the TCRdb table, and some are missing; sequencing was by immunoSEQ multiplex PCR. The top ten clones hold about 2.7% of a sample with over 200,000 clones, 85% to 90% of them seen once. The gene calls are TRBV28 and TRBJ1-1, with TRBD1 as a possible D gene (6 bases). This TCR was sampled from a woman aged 18-29 years in good health and CMV-seronegative. Sequenced material: PBMCs. Written as DNA, the CDR3 is TGTGCCAGCAGTAACAGGGTGAACACTGAAGCTTTCTTT. Protein sequence: CASSNRVNTEAFF.